Listed here are 24 T cell receptor beta chains from one sample, sequenced in a study of T cells in Graves' hyperthyroidism and ophthalmopathy. TCR beta CDR3 sequences were amplified from RNA transcripts. During a first-round RT-PCR of the TCR CDR3, the HTBI primer set was used. TCRdb itself ran the multiplex PCR reads through MiXCR, one entry per CDR3 protein. The data show 450,000 to 700,000 distinct CDR3 sequences, about 43% seen once. Material for sequencing was peripheral blood or thyroid tissue (not recorded which). The receptors originated from a woman aged 18-29 years with Graves' hyperthyroidism.

This clonotype appeared a few times. The rearrangement links TRBV4-3 to TRBJ2-7; a possible D gene is TRBD2 (6 bases). The CDR3 has 16 amino acids. Trimming took off 0 bases at V and 2 bases at J, with 14 bases between the two ends. Germline V gene lookup returns CDR1 LGHNA and CDR2 YSLEER. The CDR3 protein is CASSQEGGGHTYEQYF. CDR3 coding DNA: TGCGCCAGCAGCCAAGAAGGCGGAGGGCACACCTACGAGCAGTACTTC.

The rearrangement joins TRBV12-3 or TRBV12-4 to TRBJ1-6, with TRBD1 matching over 12 bases. The CDR3 loop spans 15 amino acids. Unmatched junction bases numbered 4, after V lost 4 bases and J lost 9 bases. In DNA, the CDR3 is TGTGCCAGCAGTTGGGGGACAGGGGGCAGTTCACCCCTCCACTTT. It yields the protein CASSWGTGGSSPLHF.

The chain couples TRBV20-1 to TRBJ2-6, with TRBD1 identical over 8 bases. This CDR3 is built from 16 residues. V lost 0 bases to trimming and J lost 1 base; unmatched junction nucleotides: 2. Germline assignment: CDR1 DFQATT and CDR2 SNEGSKA (reference sequence). The DNA for the CDR3 is TGCAGTGCTAGAGATACAGGGGGGTCTGGGGCCAACGTCCTGACTTTC. This translates into CSARDTGGSGANVLTF.

The chain uses TRBV29-1 and TRBJ1-2; a possible D gene is TRBD1 (6 bases). The CDR3 totals 13 residues. V lost 4 bases, J lost 3 bases, and 12 bases lay in between. Germline V CDR1 and CDR2: SQVTM, ANQGSEA. CDR3 nucleotide sequence: TGCAGCGTTGGGGACAATTGGGACTATGGCTACACCTTC. It specifies CSVGDNWDYGYTF.

This clonotype was counted at least ten times. The V call is TRBV5-8, the J call TRBJ1-2; no definite D call. The CDR3 sequence is 14 residues long. Germline V CDR1 and CDR2: SGHTS, YDEGEE. V lost 4 bases and J lost 5, with 15 bases in between. CDR3 bases: TGTGCCAGCAGCACCCGGACGAGGGATTATGGCTACACCTTC. It is translated as CASSTRTRDYGYTF.

This clonotype was observed a handful of times. V gene TRBV27 combines with J gene TRBJ2-7; 7 bases agree with TRBD2. Germline loops: CDR1 MNHEY, CDR2 SMNVEV (reference sequence). The V and J ends lost 4 bases and 0 bases, in that order; junction bases with no gene match: 12. The length of the CDR3 is 17 residues. This CDR3 is CASSSSFKRGRSYEQYF. DNA of the CDR3: TGTGCCAGCAGTTCCTCCTTTAAGCGGGGCCGCTCCTACGAGCAGTACTTC.

V is TRBV24-1 and J is TRBJ2-2; a possible D gene is TRBD1 (6 bases). The CDR3 totals 15 residues. Germline V lookup: CDR1 KGHDR, CDR2 SFDVKD. V was clipped by 3 bases and J by 5 bases, with 12 bases between them. CDR3 sequence: CATSDTRQETGELFF. DNA for the CDR3: TGTGCCACCAGTGATACCCGACAGGAAACCGGGGAGCTGTTTTTT.

In this sample, this clonotype turned up many times. The chain joins TRBV7-9 to TRBJ1-4, with a tentative D call TRBD1 (6 bases). Trimming stripped 4 bases from V and 3 bases from J, with 9 bases between. This CDR3 comprises 14 residues. Per germline, CDR1 SEHNR and CDR2 FQNEAQ (reference sequence). The CDR3 loop reads CASSSQGSNEKLFF. The CDR3 region has the DNA TGTGCCAGCAGCTCACAGGGCTCTAATGAAAAACTGTTTTTT. The full variable domain, its missing parts supplied by reference TRBV7-9 and TRBJ1-4, is DTGVSQNPRHKITKRGQNVTFRCDPISEHNRLYWYRQTLGQGPEFLTYFQNEAQLEKSRLLSDRFSAERPKGSFSTLEIQRTEQGDSAMYLCASSSQGSNEKLFFGSGTQLSVL.

This clonotype has just a few counts. One base away lies a much larger clone, so this may be a sequencing read error. The chain employs TRBV7-3 and TRBJ2-7; TRBD1 matches at 10 bases. The V gene's germline CDR1 is SGHTA and CDR2 FQGTGA. Trimming took 4 bases from V and 7 from J; bases not matched to a gene: 10. There are 15 residues in the CDR3. The CDR3 sequence is CASSSRTGGENEQYF. The CDR3 nucleotides read TGTGCCAGCAGCTCAAGGACAGGGGGTGAAAATGAGCAGTACTTC. Full variable domain (outside the CDR3, taken from reference TRBV7-3 and TRBJ2-7): GAGVSQTPSNKVTEKGKYVELRCDPISGHTALYWYRQSLGQGPEFLIYFQGTGAADDSGLPNDRFFAVRPEGSVSTLKIQRTERGDSAVYLCASSSRTGGENEQYFGPGTRLTVT.

There are many counts of this clonotype. This chain links TRBV20-1 with TRBJ2-2; perhaps TRBD2 as D (6 bases). The CDR3 is 16 residues long. Germline V gives CDR1 DFQATT, CDR2 SNEGSKA (reference sequence). V shed 0 bases and J shed 0 bases, with 11 bases lying between them. CDR3 protein: CSARDFRTTNTGELFF. The CDR3 bases are TGCAGTGCTAGAGATTTTCGGACTACGAACACCGGGGAGCTGTTTTTT.

The genes are TRBV6-1 and TRBJ1-6, with 8 bases identical to TRBD1. Germline V gene sequence: CDR1 MNHNS, CDR2 SASEGT. The length of the CDR3 is 13 residues. V gave up 4 bases and J gave up 7 bases; unmatched junction bases: 0. The CDR3, as DNA: TGTGCCAGCAGTGGGACAGGGAATTCACCCCTCCACTTT. Protein: CASSGTGNSPLHF.

This clonotype was seen repeatedly, ten times or more. The genes are TRBV29-1 and TRBJ2-7; 7 bases fit TRBD1. V shed 4 bases, J shed 6 bases, and the junction held 6 bases outside the gene matches. This CDR3 is built from 12 residues. In germline, CDR1 is SQVTM, CDR2 ANQGSEA. The CDR3, as DNA: TGCAGCGTTGGTGACAGGGCAGGCGAGCAGTACTTC. It is translated as CSVGDRAGEQYF.

This clonotype was seen ten or more times. The chain carries TRBV11-2 and TRBJ1-2, with TRBD1 matching over 8 bases. Germline lookup yields CDR1 SGHAT and CDR2 FQNNGV. Trimming removed 5 bases from V and 5 bases from J; junction bases left unmatched: 4. The length of the CDR3 is 13 residues. As DNA, the CDR3 is TGTGCCAGCAGCACACAGGGGGGGTATGGCTACACCTTC. Amino acids: CASSTQGGYGYTF.

The CDR3 loop is CSADGRLADSYNEQFF. DNA for the CDR3: TGCAGTGCGGACGGTCGGCTAGCGGACTCCTACAATGAGCAGTTCTTC. The rearrangement uses TRBV20-1 and TRBJ2-1; TRBD2 matches 7 bases. In germline, CDR1 is DFQATT, CDR2 SNEGSKA (reference sequence). V lost 6 bases and J lost 0; bases outside the gene matches: 11. This CDR3 comprises 16 residues.

At least ten counts were recorded for this clonotype. The chain recombines TRBV7-2 with TRBJ2-2, with D perhaps given as TRBD1 or TRBD2 (5 bases each). V was cut by 0 bases and J by 5 bases, with 19 bases left in between. The CDR3 has 18 amino acids. Germline lookup yields CDR1 SGHTA and CDR2 FQGNSA. The DNA of the CDR3 is TGTGCCAGCAGCTTAGCGGGGACCCCACCCTCATGGACCGGGGAGCTGTTTTTT. It specifies CASSLAGTPPSWTGELFF.

This chain uses TRBV20-1 with TRBJ2-1; 14 bases map to TRBD2. The CDR3 length is 14 residues. From germline, CDR1 is DFQATT and CDR2 SNEGSKA (reference sequence). V dropped 7 bases and J dropped 4; count of bases not matched to a gene: 3. CDR3 sequence reads: CSGRLAGGYNEQFF. As DNA, the CDR3 is TGCAGTGGACGACTAGCGGGAGGGTACAATGAGCAGTTCTTC.

This clonotype appeared a few times. The chain recombines TRBV29-1 with TRBJ2-5, with a possible D match to TRBD2 (7 bases). The CDR3 is 16 amino acids. Trimming removed 7 bases at V and 1 base at J, with 22 bases between. Germline CDR1 SQVTM, CDR2 ANQGSEA. The CDR3 nucleotides read TGCAGCGGGGGGGTGGGGGGGCGGTGGGGCCAAGAGACCCAGTACTTC. Translation gives CSGGVGGRWGQETQYF.

The count of this clonotype is one. The limits of the CDR3 on the DNA are not certain, so only TCRdb's listed CDR3 is given. The CDR3 reads CASSEASGSCFF. The rearrangement links TRBV6-1 to TRBJ2-2. Germline V gene sequence: CDR1 MNHNS, CDR2 SASEGT. The CDR3 has 12 residues if both end residues are counted.

This clonotype was seen ten or more times. The chain employs TRBV7-9 and TRBJ1-3; D remains ambiguous. Germline loops: CDR1 SEHNR, CDR2 FQNEAQ (reference sequence). V gave up 1 base and J gave up 9 bases, with 7 bases separating them. The CDR3 has 12 amino acids. The CDR3, as DNA: TGTGCCAGCAGCTTAGTGCGAGGCACCATATATTTT. Encoded protein: CASSLVRGTIYF.

This clonotype was recorded at least ten times. The rearrangement links TRBV24-1 to TRBJ1-5; the D is unclear. Trimming stripped 7 bases from V and 6 bases from J, with 9 bases between. The germline V gene encodes CDR1 KGHDR and CDR2 SFDVKD. The CDR3 covers 12 residues. CDR3 sequence reads: CATSGRGQPQHF. The CDR3 region has the DNA TGTGCCACCAGCGGACGCGGTCAGCCCCAGCATTTT.

This clonotype was counted at least ten times. The DNA of the CDR3 is TGTGCCAGCAGCCACCGACTGGGACAGAGCTCTGGGGCCAACGTCCTGACTTTC. Its protein product is CASSHRLGQSSGANVLTF. The chain recombines TRBV14 with TRBJ2-6; 7 bases line up with TRBD1. This CDR3 spans 18 amino acids. The germline CDR1 and CDR2 sequences are SGHDN and FVKESK. V was clipped by 3 bases and J by 0 bases; unmatched bases: 8. The full variable domain, completed using reference TRBV14 and TRBJ2-6, is EAGVTQFPSHSVIEKGQTVTLRCDPISGHDNLYWYRRVMGKEIKFLLHFVKESKQDESGMPNNRFLAERTGGTYSTLKVQPAELEDSGVYFCASSHRLGQSSGANVLTFGAGSRLTVL.

This clonotype was found many times. V gene TRBV20-1 combines with J gene TRBJ1-5; D ambiguous. The CDR3 consists of 15 residues. V gave up 7 bases and J gave up 0 bases, with 16 bases separating them. CDR1 is DFQATT and CDR2 is SNEGSKA in the germline V gene (reference sequence). In nucleotides, the CDR3 is TGCAGTGGAGTCCACAGATTGAATAGCAATCAGCCCCAGCATTTT. Translation: CSGVHRLNSNQPQHF.

On this clonotype itself: The CDR3 end shows no conserved phenylalanine or tryptophan, and so a read error is likely. No DNA is shown, since the ends of the CDR3 on it are uncertain; the CDR3 is the one TCRdb lists. The J gene is TRBJ1-3, the V gene TRBV7-2; TRBD1, as called in the table, went unchecked against the DNA. The CDR3 spans 15 amino acids, including both terminal residues. The germline V gene has CDR1 SGHTA and CDR2 FQGNSA. Here the CDR3 reads CASSGQGRSGNTTYL.

This clonotype has a count of ten or more. The CDR3 protein is CASIPEGSHTGELFF. CDR3 DNA: TGTGCCAGCATCCCCGAGGGGTCTCACACCGGGGAGCTGTTTTTT. The chain uses TRBV2 and TRBJ2-2; D possibly matches TRBD1 or TRBD2 (5 bases each). Germline assignment: CDR1 SNHLY and CDR2 FYNNEI. Trimming pared 7 bases from V and 3 bases from J, leaving 15 bases between. The length of the CDR3 is 15 residues.